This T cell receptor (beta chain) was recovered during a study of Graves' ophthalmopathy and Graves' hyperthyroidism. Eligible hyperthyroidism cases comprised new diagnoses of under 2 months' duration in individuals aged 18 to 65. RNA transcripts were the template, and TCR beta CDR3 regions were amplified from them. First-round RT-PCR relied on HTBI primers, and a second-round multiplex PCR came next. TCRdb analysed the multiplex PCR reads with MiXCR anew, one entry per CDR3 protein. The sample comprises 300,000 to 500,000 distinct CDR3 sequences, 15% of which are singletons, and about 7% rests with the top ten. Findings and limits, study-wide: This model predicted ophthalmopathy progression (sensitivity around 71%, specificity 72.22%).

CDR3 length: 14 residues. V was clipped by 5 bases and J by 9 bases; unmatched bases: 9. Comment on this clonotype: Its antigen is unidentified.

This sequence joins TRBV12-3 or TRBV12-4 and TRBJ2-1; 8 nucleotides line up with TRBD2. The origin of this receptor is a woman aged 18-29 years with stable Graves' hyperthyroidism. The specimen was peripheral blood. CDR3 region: CASSRAGTSLEQFF. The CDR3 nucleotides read TGTGCCAGCAGTAGGGCCGGGACTAGTCTTGAGCAGTTCTTC.